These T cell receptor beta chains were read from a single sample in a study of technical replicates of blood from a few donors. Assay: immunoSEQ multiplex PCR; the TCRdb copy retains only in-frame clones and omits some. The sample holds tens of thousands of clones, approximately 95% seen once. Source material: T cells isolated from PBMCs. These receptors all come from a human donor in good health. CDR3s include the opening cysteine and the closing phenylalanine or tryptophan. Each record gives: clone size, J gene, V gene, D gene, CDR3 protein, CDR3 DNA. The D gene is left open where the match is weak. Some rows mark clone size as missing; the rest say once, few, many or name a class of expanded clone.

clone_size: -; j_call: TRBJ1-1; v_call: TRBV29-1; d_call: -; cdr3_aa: CSVAQGSSEAFF; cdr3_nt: TGCAGCGTTGCTCAGGGTTCGTCTGAAGCTTTCTTT
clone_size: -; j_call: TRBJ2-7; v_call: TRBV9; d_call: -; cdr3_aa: CASSVEVGETYEQYF; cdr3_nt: TGTGCCAGCAGCGTAGAAGTTGGGGAGACCTACGAGCAGTACTTC
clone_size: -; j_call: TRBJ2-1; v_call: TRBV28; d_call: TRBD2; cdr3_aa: CASSVWGGSSYNEQFF; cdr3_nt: TGTGCCAGCAGTGTTTGGGGAGGGAGCTCCTACAATGAGCAGTTCTTC
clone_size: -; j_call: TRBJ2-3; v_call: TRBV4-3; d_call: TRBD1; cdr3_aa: CASSPTLGQGRADTQYF; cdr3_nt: TGCGCCAGCAGCCCGACCCTAGGACAGGGGAGGGCAGATACGCAGTATTTT
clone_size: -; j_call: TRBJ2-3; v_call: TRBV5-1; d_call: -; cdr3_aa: CASSYWDLRTDTQYF; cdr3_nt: TGCGCCAGCAGCTACTGGGACTTAAGAACAGATACGCAGTATTTT
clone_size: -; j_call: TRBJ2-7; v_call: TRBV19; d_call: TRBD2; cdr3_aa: CASTDGTSGYEQYF; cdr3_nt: TGTGCCAGTACCGACGGGACTAGCGGCTACGAGCAGTACTTC
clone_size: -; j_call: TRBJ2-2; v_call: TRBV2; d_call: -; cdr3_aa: CASSLRPWALNTGELFF; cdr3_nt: TGTGCCAGCAGCCTCAGGCCTTGGGCTCTTAACACCGGGGAGCTGTTTTTT
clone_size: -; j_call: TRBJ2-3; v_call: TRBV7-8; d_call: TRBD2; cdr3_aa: CASSYRLAGVVRTDTQYF; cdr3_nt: TGTGCCAGCAGCTATAGACTAGCGGGAGTGGTTCGGACAGATACGCAGTATTTT
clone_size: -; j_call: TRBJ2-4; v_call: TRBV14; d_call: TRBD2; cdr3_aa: CASSPTSGRKNIQYF; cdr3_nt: TGTGCCAGCAGCCCCACTAGCGGGAGGAAGAACATTCAGTACTTC
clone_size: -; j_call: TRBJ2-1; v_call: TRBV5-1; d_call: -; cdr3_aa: CASSPTGSYNEQFF; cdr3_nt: TGCGCCAGCAGCCCCACGGGCTCCTACAATGAGCAGTTCTTC
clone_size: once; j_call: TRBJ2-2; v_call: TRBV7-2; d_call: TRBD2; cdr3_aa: CASSLELAGVITGELFF; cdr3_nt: TGTGCCAGCAGCTTAGAACTAGCGGGAGTAATCACCGGGGAGCTGTTTTTT
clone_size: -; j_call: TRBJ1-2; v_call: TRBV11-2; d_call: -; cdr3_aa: CASSSPGYGYTF; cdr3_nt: TGTGCCAGCAGCTCGCCGGGCTATGGCTACACCTTC
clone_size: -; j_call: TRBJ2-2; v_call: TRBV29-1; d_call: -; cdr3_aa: CSVGEAPGELFF; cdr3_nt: TGCAGCGTTGGAGAGGCACCCGGGGAGCTGTTTTTT
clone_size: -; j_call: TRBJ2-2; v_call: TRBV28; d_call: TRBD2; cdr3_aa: CASSLLLAGRTGELFF; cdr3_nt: TGTGCCAGCAGTTTATTACTAGCGGGAAGAACCGGGGAGCTGTTTTTT
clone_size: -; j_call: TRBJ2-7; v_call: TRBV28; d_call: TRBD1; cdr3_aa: CASSLRVRQGKGEQYF; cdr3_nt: TGTGCCAGCAGTTTAAGGGTGAGACAGGGGAAGGGCGAGCAGTACTTC